This TCR beta chain was found in a study of post-analysis software for immune sequencing data. Findings and limits, study-wide: Patients used several TRBV segments, including TRBV5-6, TRBV5-1 and TRBV20-1, more often than controls.

Unique molecular identifiers were carried by the TCR beta cDNA libraries. MiXCR, run by TCRdb on the PCR reads, gives a single entry per CDR3 protein. The sample records 250,000 to 300,000 distinct CDR3 sequences, about 40% being singletons. This clonotype was observed many times. Its antigen is still unknown. The V gene end was trimmed by 4 bases and the J gene end by 5 bases; junction bases not matched to a gene: 5. The CDR3 sequence is 13 residues long. Germline values: CDR1 DFQATT, CDR2 SNEGSKA (reference sequence). The chain carries TRBV20-1 and TRBJ1-5; 7 bases are a match to TRBD1. This TCR was sampled from a girl aged 10 to 17 with multiple sclerosis. Sequencing was done on a sample of blood. The CDR3 DNA is TGCAGTGCTATTCACCAGGGGGATCAGCCCCAGCATTTT. This sequence encodes CSAIHQGDQPQHF.